This TCR beta chain emerged from a study of T cell responses to AZD1222 COVID-19 vaccine. Turning to this clone: Antigen specificity is unknown.

Assay used: immunoSEQ multiplex PCR; TCRdb lists only in-frame clones, some missing. The sample has 100,000 to 120,000 clones, 87% seen once. Study results and limitations: Donors were mostly white British, more females; clonal diversity possibly underestimated. In all cases, repertoires were sampled only after the peak T cell response.

V was pared by 3 bases and J by 2 bases, with 8 bases between. The CDR3 is made up of 14 amino acids. Germline V CDR1 and CDR2: SGHNT, YYREEE (reference sequence). The sequences come from peripheral blood, collected on day 0 of AZD1222 vaccination. The sequence was obtained from an adult in good health. The chain joins TRBV5-4 to TRBJ1-4, with a possible D match to TRBD1 (5 bases). The CDR3 DNA is TGTGCCAGCAGCTCGGGGGGTACTAATGAAAAACTGTTTTTT. Residues: CASSSGGTNEKLFF.